This T cell receptor beta chain was observed in a study of blood T cell repertoires in COVID-19 (TCRdb year 2020). For the wider study: The collaborator samples originated in the United States, Italy and Spain and spanned the acute and convalescent phases of COVID-19. Where HLA class I and class II types were available, the types were taken from metadata supplied by the sample provider, not from assay-based typing. Subjects who had been exposed to COVID-19, were actively infected with it, or had recovered from it provided the deeply sampled blood TCRbeta repertoires that made up the dataset. The material from the prospective study consisted of cDNA or gDNA derived from T cells, B-cell-depleted T cells, or PBMCs. A freely available public database, intended as a resource for researchers studying the immune response to SARS-CoV-2, is where the repertoires were released. The samples were drawn from two sources: the first 160 participants of the ongoing ImmuneRACE study, and over 950 subjects contributed by 6 global collaborators. The sample metadata nearly always contained a de-identified subject ID, COVID-19 status, age in years and sex. Points the paper makes about the study in general: The amount of clinical and demographic metadata varied by source and participant and was provided uncurated.

In the prospective study, participants were roughly 18 to 100 years old, resided in around 25 geographic areas of the United States, and were enrolled through a virtual design. To assign participants to cohorts, the prospective study relied on clinical history that participants themselves reported in a screening survey and a study questionnaire. Recovered participants in ImmuneRACE Cohort 3 were defined by two consecutive negative NP/OP PCR tests, clearance by a healthcare professional, or resolution of symptoms. In the prospective study, whole blood, serum and a nasopharyngeal or oropharyngeal swab were collected from each participant by mobile phlebotomists. Over a roughly 2-month period, participants in the prospective study had the option of providing additional blood draws and questionnaires. Prospective study blood samples were shipped either frozen or at room temperature before DNA extraction.

V drops 10 bases and J drops 4 bases, leaving 16 bases in between. The CDR3 starts with the cysteine, ends with the phenylalanine, and has 13 residues. This entry keeps only the CDR3 DNA: 39 bases, framed from base 1. According to the germline V gene, CDR1 reads MNHEY and CDR2 reads SVGAGI. TCRbeta CDR3 regions were amplified from genomic DNA by means of the immunoSEQ Assay, a bias-controlled multiplex PCR. Concerning the study's data processing: The number of nucleated cells in each sample was estimated by amplification of reference gene primers within the assay. To quantify the absolute abundance of each unique TCRbeta CDR3 rearrangement, sequence reads were collapsed and filtered. Productive Simpson clonality was computed per sample as the square root of Simpson's diversity index over productive rearrangements. TCRdb holds this immuneACCESS table with in-frame rearrangements only. Some clones are missing; in checked studies, unresolved V genes explain under half, and the rest has no known cause. V and J calls and clone size are copied from that table; D and trimming were computed from the DNA. The sample profile shows roughly 160,000 clones; almost 85% of them were found once. The ten largest clones represent approximately 9.9% of the sample.

About this clone: The antigen it recognizes is unknown. Base-call qualities are not available, and no considerably larger clone is one nucleotide away.

The sequencing sample was made of PBMCs or T cells enriched from blood (not recorded which). The receptor was isolated from a man in his forties or fifties who had recovered from COVID-19. This chain is built from TRBV6-5 and TRBJ1-2, with the D gene call left open. Here the CDR3 is given as CATIKGGRYGYTF. The DNA sequence is as follows: TGTGCCACTATTAAGGGAGGGCGCTATGGCTACACCTTC.